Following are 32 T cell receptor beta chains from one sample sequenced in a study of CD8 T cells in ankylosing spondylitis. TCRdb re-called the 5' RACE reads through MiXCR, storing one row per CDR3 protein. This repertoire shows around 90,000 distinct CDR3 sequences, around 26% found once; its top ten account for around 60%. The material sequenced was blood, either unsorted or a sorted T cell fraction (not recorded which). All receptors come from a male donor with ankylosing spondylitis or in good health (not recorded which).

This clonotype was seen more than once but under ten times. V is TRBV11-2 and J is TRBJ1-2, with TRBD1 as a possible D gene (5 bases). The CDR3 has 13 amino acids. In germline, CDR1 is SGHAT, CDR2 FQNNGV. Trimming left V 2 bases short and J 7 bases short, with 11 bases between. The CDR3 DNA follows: TGTGCCAGCAGCTTATCAGGGAACGGTGGCTACACCTTC. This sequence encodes CASSLSGNGGYTF. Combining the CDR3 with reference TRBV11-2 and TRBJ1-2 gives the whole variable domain EAGVAQSPRYKIIEKRQSVAFWCNPISGHATLYWYQQILGQGPKLLIQFQNNGVVDDSQLPKDRFSAERLKGVDSTLKIQPAKLEDSAVYLCASSLSGNGGYTFGSGTRLTVV.

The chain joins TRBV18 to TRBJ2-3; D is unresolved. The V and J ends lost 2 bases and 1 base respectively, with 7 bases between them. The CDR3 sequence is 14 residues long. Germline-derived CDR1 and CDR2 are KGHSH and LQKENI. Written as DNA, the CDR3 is TGTGCCAGCTCACCAGCGGTCCGCACAGATACGCAGTATTTT. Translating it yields CASSPAVRTDTQYF.

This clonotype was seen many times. CDR3 in amino acids: CASSGGTGNTYGYTF. DNA for the CDR3: TGCGCCAGCAGCGGGGGGACAGGAAATACCTATGGCTACACCTTC. V and J are TRBV5-1 and TRBJ1-2; TRBD1 agrees at 8 bases. The V gene's germline CDR1 is SGHRS and CDR2 YFSETQ. This CDR3 is built from 15 residues. V gave up 4 bases and J gave up 4 bases; unmatched junction bases: 9.

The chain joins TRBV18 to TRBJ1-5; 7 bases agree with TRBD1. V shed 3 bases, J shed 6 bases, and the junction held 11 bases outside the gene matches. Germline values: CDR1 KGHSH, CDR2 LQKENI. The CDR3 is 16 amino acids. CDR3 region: CASSPPAAGGIQPQHF. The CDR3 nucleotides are TGTGCCAGCTCACCCCCCGCGGCAGGGGGAATTCAGCCCCAGCATTTT.

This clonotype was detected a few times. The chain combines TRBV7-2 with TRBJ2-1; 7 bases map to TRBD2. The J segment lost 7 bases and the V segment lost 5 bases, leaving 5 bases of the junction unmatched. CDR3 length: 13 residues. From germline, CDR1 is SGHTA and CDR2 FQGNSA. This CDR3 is CASSLPGLNEQFF. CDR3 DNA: TGTGCCAGCAGCCTTCCGGGACTAAATGAGCAGTTCTTC.

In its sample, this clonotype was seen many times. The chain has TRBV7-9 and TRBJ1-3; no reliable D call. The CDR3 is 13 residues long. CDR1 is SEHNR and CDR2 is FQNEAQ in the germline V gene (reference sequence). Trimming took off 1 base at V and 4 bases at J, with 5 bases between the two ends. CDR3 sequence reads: CASSLDLGNTIYF. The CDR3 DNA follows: TGTGCCAGCAGCTTAGATCTGGGAAACACCATATATTTT.

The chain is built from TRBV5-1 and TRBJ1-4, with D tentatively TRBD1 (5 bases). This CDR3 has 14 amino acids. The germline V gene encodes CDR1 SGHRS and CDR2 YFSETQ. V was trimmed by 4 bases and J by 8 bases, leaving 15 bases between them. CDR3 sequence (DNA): TGCGCCAGCAGCCCCCGGCAGGGTTTCGAAAAACTGTTTTTT. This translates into CASSPRQGFEKLFF.

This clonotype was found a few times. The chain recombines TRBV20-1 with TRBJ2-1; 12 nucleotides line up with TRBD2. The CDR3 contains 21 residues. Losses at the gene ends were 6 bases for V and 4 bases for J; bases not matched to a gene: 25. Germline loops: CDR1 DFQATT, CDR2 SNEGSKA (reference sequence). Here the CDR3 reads CSAKLRYTGKRTSGNYNEQFF. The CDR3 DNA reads TGCAGTGCAAAACTACGATATACAGGGAAAAGGACTAGCGGGAATTACAATGAGCAGTTCTTC.

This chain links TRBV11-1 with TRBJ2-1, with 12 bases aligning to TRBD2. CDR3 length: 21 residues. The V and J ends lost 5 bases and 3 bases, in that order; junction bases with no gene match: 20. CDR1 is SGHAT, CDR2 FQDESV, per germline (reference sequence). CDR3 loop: CASSVLPTSGSFSPLYNEQFF. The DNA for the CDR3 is TGTGCCAGCAGCGTACTCCCGACTAGCGGGAGCTTTTCCCCCCTCTACAATGAGCAGTTCTTC.

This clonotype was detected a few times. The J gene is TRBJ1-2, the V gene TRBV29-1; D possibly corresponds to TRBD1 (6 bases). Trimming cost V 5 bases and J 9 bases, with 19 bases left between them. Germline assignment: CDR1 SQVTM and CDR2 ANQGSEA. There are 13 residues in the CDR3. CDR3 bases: TGCAGCGTTAAACAGGGAACCTATGATAGCTACACCTTC. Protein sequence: CSVKQGTYDSYTF.

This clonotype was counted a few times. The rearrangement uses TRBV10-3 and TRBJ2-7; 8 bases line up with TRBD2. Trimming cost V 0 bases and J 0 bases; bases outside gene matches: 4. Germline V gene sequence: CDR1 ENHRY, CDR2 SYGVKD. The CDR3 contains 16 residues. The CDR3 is CAISESGSGGSYEQYF. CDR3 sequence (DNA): TGTGCCATCAGTGAGTCAGGAAGCGGGGGCTCCTACGAGCAGTACTTC.

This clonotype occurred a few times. In DNA form, the CDR3 reads TGCAGTGCTAGAGATACGTCCGTCGAGACCCAGTACTTC. Its protein is CSARDTSVETQYF. The chain employs TRBV20-1 and TRBJ2-5, with no clear D. In germline, CDR1 is DFQATT, CDR2 SNEGSKA (reference sequence). The CDR3 covers 13 residues. V was pared by 0 bases and J by 5 bases, with 10 bases between.

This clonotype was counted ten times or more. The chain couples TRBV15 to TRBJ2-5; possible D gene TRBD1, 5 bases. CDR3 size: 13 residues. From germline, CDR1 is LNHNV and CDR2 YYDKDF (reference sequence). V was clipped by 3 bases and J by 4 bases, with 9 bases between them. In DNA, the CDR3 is TGTGCCACCAGCAGGGACATCTTAGAGACCCAGTACTTC. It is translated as CATSRDILETQYF.

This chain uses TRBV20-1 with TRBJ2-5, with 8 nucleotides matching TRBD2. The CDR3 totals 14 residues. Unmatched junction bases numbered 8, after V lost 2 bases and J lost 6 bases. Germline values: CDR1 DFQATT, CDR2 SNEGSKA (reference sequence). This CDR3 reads CSARPGTSVKTQYF. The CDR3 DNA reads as TGCAGTGCTAGACCCGGGACTAGTGTGAAGACCCAGTACTTC.

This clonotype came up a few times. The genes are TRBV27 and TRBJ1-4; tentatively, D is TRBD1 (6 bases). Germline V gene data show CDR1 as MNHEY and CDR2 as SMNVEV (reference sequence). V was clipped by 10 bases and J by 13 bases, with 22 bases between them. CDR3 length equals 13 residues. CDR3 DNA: TGTGCCACCAGAATCCGGGGGGGACATCGACTGTTTTTT. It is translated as CATRIRGGHRLFF. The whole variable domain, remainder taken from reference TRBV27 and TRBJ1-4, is EAQVTQNPRYLITVTGKKLTVTCSQNMNHEYMSWYRQDPGLGLRQIYYSMNVEVTDKGDVPEGYKVSRKEKRNFPLILESPSPNQTSLYFCATRIRGGHRLFFGSGTQLSVL.

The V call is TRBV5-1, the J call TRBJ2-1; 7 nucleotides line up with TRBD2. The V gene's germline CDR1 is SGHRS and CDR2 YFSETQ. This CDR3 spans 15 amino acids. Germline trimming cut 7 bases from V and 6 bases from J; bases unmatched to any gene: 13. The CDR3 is CASLESGAEVNEQFF. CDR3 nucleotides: TGCGCCAGCTTAGAAAGCGGGGCCGAGGTCAATGAGCAGTTCTTC.

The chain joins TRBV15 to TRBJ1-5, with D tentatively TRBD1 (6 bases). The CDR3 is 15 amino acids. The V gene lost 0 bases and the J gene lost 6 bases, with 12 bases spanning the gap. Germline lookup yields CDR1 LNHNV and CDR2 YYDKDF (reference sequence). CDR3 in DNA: TGTGCCACCAGCAGAGACAGGGGTAGGAGTCAGCCCCAGCATTTT. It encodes CATSRDRGRSQPQHF.

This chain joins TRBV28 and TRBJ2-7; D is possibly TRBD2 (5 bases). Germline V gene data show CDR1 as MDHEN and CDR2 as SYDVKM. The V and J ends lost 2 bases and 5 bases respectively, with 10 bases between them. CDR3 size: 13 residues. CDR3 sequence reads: CASSLGGSDEQYV. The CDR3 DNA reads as TGTGCCAGCAGTTTAGGTGGGAGTGACGAGCAGTACGTC.

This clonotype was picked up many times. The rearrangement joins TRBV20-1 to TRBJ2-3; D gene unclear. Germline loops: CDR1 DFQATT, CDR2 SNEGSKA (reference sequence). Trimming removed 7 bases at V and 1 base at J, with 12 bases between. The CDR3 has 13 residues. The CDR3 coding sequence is TGCAGTGGTAGGGCGGAAGGCACAGATACGCAGTATTTT. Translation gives CSGRAEGTDTQYF.

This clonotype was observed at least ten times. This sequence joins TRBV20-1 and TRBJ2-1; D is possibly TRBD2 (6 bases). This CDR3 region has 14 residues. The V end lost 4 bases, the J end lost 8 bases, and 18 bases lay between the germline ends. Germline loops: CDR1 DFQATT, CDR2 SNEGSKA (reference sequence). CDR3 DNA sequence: TGCAGTGCTACTTGGGGGGAGAGGCTCGATGAGCAGTTCTTC. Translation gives CSATWGERLDEQFF.

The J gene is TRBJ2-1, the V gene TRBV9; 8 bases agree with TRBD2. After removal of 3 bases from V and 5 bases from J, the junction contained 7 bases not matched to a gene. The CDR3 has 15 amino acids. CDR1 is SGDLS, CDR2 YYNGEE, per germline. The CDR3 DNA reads TGTGCCAGCAGCGCAGTAGCGGGATTAAACAATGAGCAGTTCTTC. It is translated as CASSAVAGLNNEQFF. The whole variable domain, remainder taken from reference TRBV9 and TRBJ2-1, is DSGVTQTPKHLITATGQRVTLRCSPRSGDLSVYWYQQSLDQGLQFLIQYYNGEERAKGNILERFSAQQFPDLHSELNLSSLELGDSALYFCASSAVAGLNNEQFFGPGTRLTVL.

CDR3 bases: TGTGCCAGCAGCCAAGTACACGAGCAGTACTTC. Protein sequence: CASSQVHEQYF. The chain combines TRBV3-1 with TRBJ2-7; D remains ambiguous. This CDR3 comprises 11 residues. Germline lookup yields CDR1 LGHDT and CDR2 YNNKEL (reference sequence). V was cut by 1 base and J by 5 bases, with 3 bases left in between.

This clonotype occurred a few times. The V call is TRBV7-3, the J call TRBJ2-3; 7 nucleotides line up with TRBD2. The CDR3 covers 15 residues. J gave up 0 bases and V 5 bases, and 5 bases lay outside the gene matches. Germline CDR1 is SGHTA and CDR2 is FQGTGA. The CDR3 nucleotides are TGTGCCAGCAGCCAGCGGGGTTCTAGCACAGATACGCAGTATTTT. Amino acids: CASSQRGSSTDTQYF.

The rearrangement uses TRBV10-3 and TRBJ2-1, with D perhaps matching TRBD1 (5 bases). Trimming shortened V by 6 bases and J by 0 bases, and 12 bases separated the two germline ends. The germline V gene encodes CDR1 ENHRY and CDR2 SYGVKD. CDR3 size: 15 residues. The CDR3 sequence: CAIRSGANSYNEQFF. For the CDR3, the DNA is TGTGCCATCAGATCTGGGGCCAACTCCTACAATGAGCAGTTCTTC.

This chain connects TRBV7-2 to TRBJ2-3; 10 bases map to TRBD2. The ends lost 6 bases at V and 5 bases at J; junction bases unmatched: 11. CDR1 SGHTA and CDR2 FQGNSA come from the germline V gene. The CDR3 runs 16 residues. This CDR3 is CASSLLAGALKDTQYF. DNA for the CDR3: TGTGCCAGCAGTCTCCTAGCGGGAGCCTTGAAAGATACGCAGTATTTT.

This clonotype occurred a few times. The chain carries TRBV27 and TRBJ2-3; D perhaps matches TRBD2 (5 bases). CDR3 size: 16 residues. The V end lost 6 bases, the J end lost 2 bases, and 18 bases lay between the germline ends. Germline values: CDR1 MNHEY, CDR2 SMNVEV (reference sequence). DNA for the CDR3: TGTGCCAGCAGGCATCTCCGGGGAAGGGACACAGATACGCAGTATTTT. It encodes CASRHLRGRDTDTQYF.

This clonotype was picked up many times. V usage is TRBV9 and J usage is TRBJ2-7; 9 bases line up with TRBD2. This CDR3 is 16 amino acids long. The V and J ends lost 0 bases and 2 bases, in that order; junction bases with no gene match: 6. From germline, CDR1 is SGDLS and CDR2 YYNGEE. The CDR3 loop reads CASSVAPTSGPYEQYF. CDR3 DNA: TGTGCCAGCAGCGTAGCCCCCACTAGCGGGCCCTACGAGCAGTACTTC.

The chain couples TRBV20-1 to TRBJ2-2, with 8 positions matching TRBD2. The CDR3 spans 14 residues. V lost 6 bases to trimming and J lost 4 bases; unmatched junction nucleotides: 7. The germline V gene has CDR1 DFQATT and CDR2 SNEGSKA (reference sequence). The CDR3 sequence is CSAISGSGTGELFF. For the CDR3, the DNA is TGCAGTGCGATCAGCGGGAGCGGCACCGGGGAGCTGTTTTTT.

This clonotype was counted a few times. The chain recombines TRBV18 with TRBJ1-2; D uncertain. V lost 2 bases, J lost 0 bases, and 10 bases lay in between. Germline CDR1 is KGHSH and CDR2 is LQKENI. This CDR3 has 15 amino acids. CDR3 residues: CASSPSTQTNYGYTF. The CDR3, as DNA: TGTGCCAGCTCACCATCGACACAAACTAACTATGGCTACACCTTC. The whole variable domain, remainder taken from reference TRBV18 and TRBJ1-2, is NAGVMQNPRHLVRRRGQEARLRCSPMKGHSHVYWYRQLPEEGLKFMVYLQKENIIDESGMPKERFSAEFPKEGPSILRIQQVVRGDSAAYFCASSPSTQTNYGYTFGSGTRLTVV.

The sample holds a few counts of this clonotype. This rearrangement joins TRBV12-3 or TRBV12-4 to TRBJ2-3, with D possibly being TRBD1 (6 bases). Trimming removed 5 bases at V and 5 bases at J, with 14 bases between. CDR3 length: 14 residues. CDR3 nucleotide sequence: TGTGCCAGCAGTGAAGGACAGAGACAAGATACGCAGTATTTT. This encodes CASSEGQRQDTQYF.

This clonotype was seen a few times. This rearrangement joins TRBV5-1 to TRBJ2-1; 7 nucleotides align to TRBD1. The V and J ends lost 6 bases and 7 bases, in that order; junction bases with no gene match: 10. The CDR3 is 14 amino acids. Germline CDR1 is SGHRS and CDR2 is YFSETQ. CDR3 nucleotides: TGCGCCAGCACGTTGGGACAGCGTTTGAATGAGCAGTTCTTC. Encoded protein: CASTLGQRLNEQFF.

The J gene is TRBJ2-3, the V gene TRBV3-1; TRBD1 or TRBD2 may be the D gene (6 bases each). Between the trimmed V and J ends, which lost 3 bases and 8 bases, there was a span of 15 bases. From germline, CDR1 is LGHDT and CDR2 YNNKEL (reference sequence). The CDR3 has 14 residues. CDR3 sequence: CASSQVGGFGTQYF. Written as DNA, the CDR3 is TGTGCCAGCAGCCAGGTGGGGGGCTTCGGTACGCAGTATTTT.